The source of this TCR beta chain is a study of cytomegalovirus exposure and HLA in healthy donors. Primers for the PCR totalled 60 Vbeta and 13 Jbeta. In the authors' workflow: In a later analysis, the count reached approximately 80 million unique TCR beta chains, with 10 million to 11 million shared. Generated by immunoSEQ multiplex PCR, the TCRdb table keeps only in-frame clones and is missing some. The D gene and trimming were derived from the DNA, and the V and J assignments and clone size from that table. The sample holds under 200,000 clones; more than 80% are singletons and the top ten take roughly 13%. The germline CDR1 and CDR2 sequences are SQVTM and ANQGSEA. V was clipped by 4 bases and J by 0 bases, with 9 bases between them. CDR3 length: 14 residues.

This chain connects TRBV29-1 to TRBJ2-2; D is uncertain. The sequence derives from a woman in her forties or fifties in good health and CMV-seronegative. Sequencing was performed on PBMCs. CDR3 in DNA: TGCAGCGTTGGACATAATTCGAACACCGGGGAGCTGTTTTTT. Its translation is CSVGHNSNTGELFF.